The sequence of this T cell receptor beta chain was determined in a study of T cells in Graves' hyperthyroidism and ophthalmopathy. The study's findings and limits: The model predicted ophthalmopathy a median 6.5 months before onset. A model built on 13 V-J features separated ophthalmopathy from stable hyperthyroidism.

Orbital computed tomography and thyroid ultrasound, together with serum TRAb and thyroxine and clinical symptoms, were used for diagnoses. PBMCs were sourced from roughly 9.3 ml fresh peripheral blood. The TCR beta CDR3 regions underwent amplification using RNA transcripts as the source. The study used the HTBI primer set for a first-round RT-PCR of the TCR CDR3. TCRdb reprocessed the multiplex PCR reads via MiXCR and lists one record per CDR3 protein. This sample carries 500,000 to 650,000 distinct CDR3 sequences, about 15% of them seen once, and the ten largest clones take 17%. J lost 2 bases, V lost 5 bases, and 7 bases had no gene match. Germline V gene lookup returns CDR1 LGHDT and CDR2 YNNKEL (reference sequence). The CDR3 is made up of 16 amino acids. This clonotype was detected ten times or more. Antigen: not known.

Sequencing input: blood. V is TRBV3-1 and J is TRBJ2-5; 11 bases are shared with TRBD2. The clonotype was recovered from a woman in her late teens or twenties with Graves' ophthalmopathy. The CDR3 region has the DNA TGTGCCAGCAGCGCCCAGACTAGCGGGGCACAAGAGACCCAGTACTTC. Translating gives CASSAQTSGAQETQYF.